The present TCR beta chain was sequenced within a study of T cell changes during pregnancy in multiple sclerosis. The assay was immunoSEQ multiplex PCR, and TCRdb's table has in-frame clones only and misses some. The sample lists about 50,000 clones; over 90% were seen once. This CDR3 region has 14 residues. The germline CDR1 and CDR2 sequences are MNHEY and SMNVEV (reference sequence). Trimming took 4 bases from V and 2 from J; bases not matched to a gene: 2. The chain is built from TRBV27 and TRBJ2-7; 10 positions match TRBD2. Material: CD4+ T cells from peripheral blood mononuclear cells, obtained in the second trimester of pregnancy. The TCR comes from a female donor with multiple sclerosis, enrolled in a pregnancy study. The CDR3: CASSWLAGAYEQYF. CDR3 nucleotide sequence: TGTGCCAGCAGTTGGCTAGCGGGAGCCTACGAGCAGTACTTC.